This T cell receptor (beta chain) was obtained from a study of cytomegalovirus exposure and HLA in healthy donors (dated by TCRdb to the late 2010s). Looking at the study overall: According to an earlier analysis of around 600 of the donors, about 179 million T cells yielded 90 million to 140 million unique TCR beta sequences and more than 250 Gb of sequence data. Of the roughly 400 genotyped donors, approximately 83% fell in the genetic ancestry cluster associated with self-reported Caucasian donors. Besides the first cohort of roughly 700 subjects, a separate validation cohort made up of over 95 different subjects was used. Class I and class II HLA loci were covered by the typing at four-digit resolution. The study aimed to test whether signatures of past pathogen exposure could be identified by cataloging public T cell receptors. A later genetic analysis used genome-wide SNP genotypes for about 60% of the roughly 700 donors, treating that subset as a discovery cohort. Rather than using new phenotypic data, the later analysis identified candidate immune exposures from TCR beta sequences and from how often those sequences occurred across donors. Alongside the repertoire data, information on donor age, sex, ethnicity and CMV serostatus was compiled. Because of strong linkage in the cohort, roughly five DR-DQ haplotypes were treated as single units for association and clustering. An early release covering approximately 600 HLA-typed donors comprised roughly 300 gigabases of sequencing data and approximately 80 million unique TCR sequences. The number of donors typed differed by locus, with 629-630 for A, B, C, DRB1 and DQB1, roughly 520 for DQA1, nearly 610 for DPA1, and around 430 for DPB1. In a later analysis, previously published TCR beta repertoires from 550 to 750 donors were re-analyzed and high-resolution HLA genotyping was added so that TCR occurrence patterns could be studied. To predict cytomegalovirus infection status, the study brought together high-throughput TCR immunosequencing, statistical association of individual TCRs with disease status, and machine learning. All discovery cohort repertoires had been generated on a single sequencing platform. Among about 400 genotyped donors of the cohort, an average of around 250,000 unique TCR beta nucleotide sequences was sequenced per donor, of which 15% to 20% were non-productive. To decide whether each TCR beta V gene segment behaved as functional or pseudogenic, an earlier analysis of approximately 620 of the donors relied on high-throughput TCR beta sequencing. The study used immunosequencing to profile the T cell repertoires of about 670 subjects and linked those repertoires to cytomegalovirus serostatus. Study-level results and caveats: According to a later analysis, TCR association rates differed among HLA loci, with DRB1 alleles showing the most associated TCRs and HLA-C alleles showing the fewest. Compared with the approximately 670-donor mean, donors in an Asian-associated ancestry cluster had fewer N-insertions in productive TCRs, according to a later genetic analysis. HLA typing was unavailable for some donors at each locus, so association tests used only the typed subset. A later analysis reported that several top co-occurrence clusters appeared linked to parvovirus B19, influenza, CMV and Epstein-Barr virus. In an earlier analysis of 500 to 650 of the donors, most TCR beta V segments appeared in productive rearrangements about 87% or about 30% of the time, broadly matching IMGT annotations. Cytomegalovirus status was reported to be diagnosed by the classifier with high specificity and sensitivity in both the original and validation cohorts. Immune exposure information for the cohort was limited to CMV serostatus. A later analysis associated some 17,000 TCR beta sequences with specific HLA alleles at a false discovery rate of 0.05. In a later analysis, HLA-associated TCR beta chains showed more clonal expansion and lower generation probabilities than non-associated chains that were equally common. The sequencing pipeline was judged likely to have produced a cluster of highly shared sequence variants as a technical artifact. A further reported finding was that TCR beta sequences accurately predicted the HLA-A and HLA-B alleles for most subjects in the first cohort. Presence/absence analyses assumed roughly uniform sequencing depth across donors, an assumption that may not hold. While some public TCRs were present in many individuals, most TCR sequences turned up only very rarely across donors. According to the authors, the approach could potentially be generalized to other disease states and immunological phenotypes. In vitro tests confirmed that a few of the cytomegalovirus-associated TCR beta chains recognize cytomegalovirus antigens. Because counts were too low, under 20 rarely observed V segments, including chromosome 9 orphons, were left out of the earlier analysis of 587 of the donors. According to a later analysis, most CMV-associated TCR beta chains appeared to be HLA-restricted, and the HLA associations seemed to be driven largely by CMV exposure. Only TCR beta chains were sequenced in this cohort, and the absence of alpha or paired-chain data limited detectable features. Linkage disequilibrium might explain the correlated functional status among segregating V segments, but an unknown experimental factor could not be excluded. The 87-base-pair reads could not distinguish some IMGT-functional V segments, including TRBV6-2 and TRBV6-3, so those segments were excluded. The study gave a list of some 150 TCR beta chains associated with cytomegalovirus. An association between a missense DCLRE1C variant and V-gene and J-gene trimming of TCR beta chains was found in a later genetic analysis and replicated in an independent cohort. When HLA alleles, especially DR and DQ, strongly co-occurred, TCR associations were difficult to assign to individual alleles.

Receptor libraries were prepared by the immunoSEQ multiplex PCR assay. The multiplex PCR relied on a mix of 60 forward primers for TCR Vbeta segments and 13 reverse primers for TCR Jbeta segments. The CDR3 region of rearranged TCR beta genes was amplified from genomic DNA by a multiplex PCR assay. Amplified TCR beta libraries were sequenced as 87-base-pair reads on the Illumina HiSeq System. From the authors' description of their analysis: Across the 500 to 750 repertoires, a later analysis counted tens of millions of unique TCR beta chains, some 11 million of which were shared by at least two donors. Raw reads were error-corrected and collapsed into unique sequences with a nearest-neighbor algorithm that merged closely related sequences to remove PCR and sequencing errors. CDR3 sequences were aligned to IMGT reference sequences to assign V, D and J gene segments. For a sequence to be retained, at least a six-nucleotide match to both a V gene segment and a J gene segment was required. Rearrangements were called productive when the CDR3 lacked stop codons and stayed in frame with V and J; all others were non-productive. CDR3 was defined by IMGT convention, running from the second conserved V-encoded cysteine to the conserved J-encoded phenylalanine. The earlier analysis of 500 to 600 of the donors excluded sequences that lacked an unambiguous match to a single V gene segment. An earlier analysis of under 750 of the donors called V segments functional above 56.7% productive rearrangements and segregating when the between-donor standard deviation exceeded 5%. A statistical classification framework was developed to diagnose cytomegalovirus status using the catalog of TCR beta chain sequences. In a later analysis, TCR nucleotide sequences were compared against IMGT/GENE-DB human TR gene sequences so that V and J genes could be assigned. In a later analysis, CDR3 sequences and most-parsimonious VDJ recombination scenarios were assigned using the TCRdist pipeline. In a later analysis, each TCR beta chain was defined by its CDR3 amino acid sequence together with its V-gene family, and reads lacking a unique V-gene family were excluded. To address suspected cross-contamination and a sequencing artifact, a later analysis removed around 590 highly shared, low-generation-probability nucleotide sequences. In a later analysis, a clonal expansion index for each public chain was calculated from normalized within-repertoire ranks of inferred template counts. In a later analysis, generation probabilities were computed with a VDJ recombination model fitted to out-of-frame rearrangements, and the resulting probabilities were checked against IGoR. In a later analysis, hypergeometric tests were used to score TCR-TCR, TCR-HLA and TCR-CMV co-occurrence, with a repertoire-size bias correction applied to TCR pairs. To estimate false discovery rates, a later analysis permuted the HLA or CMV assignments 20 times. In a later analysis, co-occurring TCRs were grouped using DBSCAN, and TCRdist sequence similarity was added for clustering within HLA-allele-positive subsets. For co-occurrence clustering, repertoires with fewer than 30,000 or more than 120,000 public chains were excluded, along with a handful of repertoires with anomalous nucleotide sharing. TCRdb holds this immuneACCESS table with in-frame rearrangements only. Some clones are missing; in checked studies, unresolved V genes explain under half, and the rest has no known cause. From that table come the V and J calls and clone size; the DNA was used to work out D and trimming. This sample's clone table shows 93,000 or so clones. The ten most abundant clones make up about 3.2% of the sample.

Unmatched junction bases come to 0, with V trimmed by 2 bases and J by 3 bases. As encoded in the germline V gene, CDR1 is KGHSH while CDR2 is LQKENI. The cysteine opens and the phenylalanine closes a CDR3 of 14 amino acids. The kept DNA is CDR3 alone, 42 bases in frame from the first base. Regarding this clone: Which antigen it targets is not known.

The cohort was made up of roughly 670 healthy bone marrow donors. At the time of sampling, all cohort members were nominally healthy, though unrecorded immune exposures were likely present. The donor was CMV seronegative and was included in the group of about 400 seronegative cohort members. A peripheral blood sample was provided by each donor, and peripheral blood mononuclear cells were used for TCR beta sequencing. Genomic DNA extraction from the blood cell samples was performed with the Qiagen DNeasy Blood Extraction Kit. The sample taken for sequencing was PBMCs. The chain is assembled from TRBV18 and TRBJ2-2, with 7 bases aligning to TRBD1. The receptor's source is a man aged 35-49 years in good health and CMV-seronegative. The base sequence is TGTGCCAGCTCACCAGGACAGGACACCGGGGAGCTGTTTTTT. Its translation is CASSPGQDTGELFF.